By sample share, the clone carrying this T cell receptor (beta chain) is medium-sized. Its antigen remains unidentified. The TRBV12-4/TRBJ1-2 clonotypes were amplified using barcode primers with ligated adaptors. Each CDR3 protein is one row after TCRdb ran MiXCR on the multiplex PCR reads. The sample lists roughly 1,000 distinct CDR3 sequences; 6% were seen once. CD25-based Treg depletion was applied to purified naive CD4+ T cells. Trimming took off 5 bases at V and 1 base at J, with 11 bases between the two ends. The CDR3 runs 14 residues. Study findings and constraints: Tumor memory CD4+ T cell TCR gene usage was found to cluster with blood and lymph node memory CD4+ cells and with lymph node naive CD4+ cells. Roughly an eighth of tumor Treg sequences matched naive CD4+ cells. Tumor Treg TCRs overlapped most with tumor naive CD4+ cells.

The sequencing input was naive CD4+ T cells sorted from blood. Stated subset: naive CD4+ T cells, CD4+CD45RA+CD25-. This chain uses TRBV12-3 or TRBV12-4 with TRBJ1-2, with a possible D match to TRBD1 (5 bases). The receptor comes from a female donor with breast cancer. CDR3 nucleotide sequence: TGTGCCAGCAGTCCGGGACTAAGTAACTATGGCTACACCTTC. It codes for CASSPGLSNYGYTF.